The rows below give T cell receptor beta chains drawn from one sample of a study of shared clonotypes between healthy human individuals. The assay was immunoSEQ multiplex PCR, and TCRdb's table has in-frame clones only and misses some. This table holds some 2.1 million clones, 95% found once. Sequenced input: naive CD4+ T cells sorted from blood. These receptor sequences come from a man between 18 and 35 years old in good health. Each CDR3 is given with its conserved first and last residue. Fields, in order: V gene, clone size, J gene, D gene, CDR3 protein, CDR3 DNA. A D gene is named only where the DNA matches it firmly. Size is omitted from some rows. Given values are once, few, many or a class for expanded clones.

TRBV5-1	once	TRBJ2-3	.	CASSLVGRGVDTQYF	TGCGCCAGCAGCTTGGTGGGGCGGGGTGTAGATACGCAGTATTTT
TRBV2	.	TRBJ1-1	TRBD1	CAGGEGTGEEAFF	TGTGCCGGGGGAGAAGGGACAGGGGAGGAAGCTTTCTTT
TRBV7-9	.	TRBJ2-1	TRBD2	CASSLGPETSKGEQFF	TGTGCCAGCAGCTTAGGCCCGGAGACTAGCAAGGGTGAGCAGTTCTTC
TRBV11-2	once	TRBJ2-1	TRBD1	CASSYAPTGPNEQFF	TGTGCCAGCAGTTACGCCCCGACAGGGCCAAATGAGCAGTTCTTC
TRBV7-6	.	TRBJ2-3	.	CASSPQGKGTDTQYF	TGTGCCAGCAGCCCCCAGGGTAAGGGCACAGATACGCAGTATTTT
TRBV30	.	TRBJ1-1	.	CAWGRDPSF	TGTGCCTGGGGGAGAGACCCCTCCTTT
TRBV7-9	.	TRBJ1-1	.	CATPPAVSLNTEAFF	TGTGCCACGCCCCCGGCGGTCAGCCTGAACACTGAAGCTTTCTTT
TRBV6-5	.	TRBJ1-2	.	CASSYAGLNYGYTF	TGTGCCAGCAGTTACGCCGGACTTAACTATGGCTACACCTTC
TRBV29-1	.	TRBJ2-5	.	CSVVLQDTQYF	TGCAGCGTTGTTCTACAAGACACCCAGTACTTC
TRBV6-5	once	TRBJ2-7	.	CASSRPGTVTGEQYF	TGTGCCAGCAGTCGTCCGGGGACGGTCACCGGCGAGCAGTACTTC
TRBV27	.	TRBJ1-2	.	CASSYSGLYGYTF	TGTGCCAGCAGTTATTCGGGGCTCTATGGCTACACCTTC
TRBV2	.	TRBJ2-5	TRBD2	CASSGVKREDGHF	TGTGCCAGCAGTGGTGTTAAGCGGGAGGACGGTCACTTC
TRBV28	.	TRBJ2-5	.	CASSSGTRETQYF	TGTGCCAGCAGTTCCGGGACAAGGGAGACCCAGTACTTC
TRBV10-3	.	TRBJ2-7	TRBD1	CAISDRGTGIYEQYF	TGTGCCATCAGTGATAGGGGGACAGGGATCTACGAGCAGTACTTC